This entry concerns a single T cell receptor beta chain. No cognate antigen has been identified for it. Read data end 3 residues before the CDR3 end; the end is taken from the germline J gene. The record originates from a study of T cells in women clearing cervical HPV infection (dated by TCRdb to the late 2010s). General notes on the study: The cases were some 27 women with histologically confirmed HPV16-related CIN3 or worse, and 2 of these cases were invasive cancers. In the parent cohort, some 10,000 women aged 18 or older were enrolled in Guanacaste, Costa Rica, during 1993 to 1994 and were followed for seven years. Median age was approximately 30 years in cases versus roughly 37 in controls, and baseline characteristics did not differ significantly. The approximately 23 controls were women who cleared a single incident HPV16 infection within 12 months without developing precancer or cancer. Nested within Costa Rica's Guanacaste HPV Natural History Study, an exploratory proof-of-principle case-control study compared TCR repertoires across cervical HPV16 outcomes. Cases were matched to controls by age within five years and by the year the sample was collected. Because only a few women had HLA typing data, the possibility that HLA type acted as a confounder could not be ruled out. Among cases, blood sampling occurred a median of 149 days after lesion detection, with an interquartile range of about 80 to 230 days. Quality controls consisted of five blinded duplicates per group, for a total of around 60 samples made up of around 50 participants and about ten replicates. Blood from cases was drawn at the visit where the lesion was first identified, while blood from controls was drawn once the infection was no longer detected. The paper's findings and limits, for the study overall: Lower TRBV6-7 relative abundance was observed in cases than in controls (approximately 0.1% versus 0.17%; Bonferroni P = 0.0008). Significantly higher TCR repertoire richness was observed in CIN3+ cases than in controls across sequencing depths, whereas no difference in evenness was found. The cross-sectional design could not show whether associations preceded infection or resulted from it; effector/memory subsets and HPV-specific T cells were not isolated. Random forest classifiers combining richness and V gene abundances distinguished cases from controls with an estimated AUC of approximately 0.8. Because the number of T cells per sample was unknown, the richness differences could reflect varying T-cell content rather than repertoire biology.

Trimming takes 7 bases from V and 2 bases from J, and the germline ends sit 18 bases apart. Counted from cysteine to phenylalanine, this CDR3 has 15 amino acids. The 36 bases shown cover part of the CDR3, and their frame starts at base 1. The germline V gene provides CDR1 MNHEY and CDR2 SVGEGT. Every participant had a single incident cervical HPV16 infection, and prevalent HPV16 infections were excluded. Cervical HPV DNA was detected by MY09/MY11 PCR and genotyped by dot-blot hybridization. Around 15 mL of heparinized blood was centrifuged, after which the buffy coat was aliquoted, frozen at -30 degrees C, and then stored at -80 degrees C. Genomic DNA was extracted from buffy coat specimens using QIAGEN kits. TCR beta CDR3 regions were amplified by multiplex PCR using the immunoSEQ assay from an average of about 1.2 ug genomic DNA per sample. To correct primer bias, the assay used a complete synthetic TCR repertoire to set an amplification baseline. Amplicons were sequenced on the Illumina platform. As for how the authors treated the data: Sequences were error-corrected by clustering with frequency ratios and a modified nearest-neighbor algorithm and were then analyzed in the immunoSEQ Analyzer with IMGT gene definitions. At each rarefaction depth, TCR richness and evenness were averaged across 20 rarefaction repeats, and any sample with fewer sequences than the depth was left out. Relative abundances of V, D and J genes were compared between groups using Wilcoxon rank sum tests, with FDR correction applied. In the blinded duplicates, the intraclass correlation was about 95% for TCR richness and averaged 76.4% across more than 65 gene segments. In its TCRdb copy, this immuneACCESS table keeps in-frame sequences only and misses some clones. Where compared with another copy, unresolved V genes explain less than half of these, and the others have no known cause. For V, J and clone size, that table is used; D and trimming come from the DNA. The sample's table lists a count of about 36,000 clones. The ten biggest clones cover 3.7% of the sample.

The TCR comes from a woman aged 18 to 75 with a cervical HPV16 infection that either progressed to CIN3+ or cleared (not recorded which). The sequencing input was blood buffy coat. The chain is made from TRBV6-2 or TRBV6-3 and TRBJ2-7; the D segment could be TRBD2, given 7 matching bases. The CDR3 has the sequence CASTQGRGTPYEQYF. CDR3 DNA (partial): TGTGCCAGCACCCAGGGGCGGGGGACTCCCTACGAG.